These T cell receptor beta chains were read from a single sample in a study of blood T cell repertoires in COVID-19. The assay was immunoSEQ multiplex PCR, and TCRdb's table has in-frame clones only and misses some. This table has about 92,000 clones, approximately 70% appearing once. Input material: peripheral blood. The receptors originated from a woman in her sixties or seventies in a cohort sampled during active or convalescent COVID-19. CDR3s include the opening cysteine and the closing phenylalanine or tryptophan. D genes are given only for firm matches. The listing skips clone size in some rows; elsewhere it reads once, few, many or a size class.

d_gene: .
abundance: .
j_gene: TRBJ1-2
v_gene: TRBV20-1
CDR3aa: CSASKAALGGYTF
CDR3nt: TGCAGTGCTAGTAAGGCGGCCCTCGGTGGCTACACCTTC

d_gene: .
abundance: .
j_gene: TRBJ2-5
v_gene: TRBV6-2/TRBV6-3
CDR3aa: CASSYPVETQYF
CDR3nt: TGTGCCAGCAGTTACCCGGTTGAGACCCAGTACTTC

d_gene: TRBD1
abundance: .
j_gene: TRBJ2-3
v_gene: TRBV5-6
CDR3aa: CASSFRTGGTDTQYF
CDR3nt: TGTGCCAGCAGCTTTCGGACAGGCGGCACAGATACGCAGTATTTT

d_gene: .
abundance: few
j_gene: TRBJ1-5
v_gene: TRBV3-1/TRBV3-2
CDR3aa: CASSQANQPQHF
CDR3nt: TGTGCCAGCAGCCAAGCGAATCAGCCCCAGCATTTT

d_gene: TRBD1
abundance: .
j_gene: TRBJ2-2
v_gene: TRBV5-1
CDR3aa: CASSLGTGTGELFF
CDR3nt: TGCGCCAGCAGCTTGGGGACAGGAACCGGGGAGCTGTTTTTT

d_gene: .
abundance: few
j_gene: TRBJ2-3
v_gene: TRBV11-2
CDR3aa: CASSQDSLDTDTQYF
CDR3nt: TGTGCCAGCAGCCAGGACAGTTTAGACACAGATACGCAGTATTTT

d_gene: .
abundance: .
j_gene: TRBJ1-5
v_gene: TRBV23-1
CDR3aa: CASSQSLSGSLQPQHF
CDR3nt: TGCGCCAGCAGTCAATCGCTCTCGGGGAGTTTGCAGCCCCAGCATTTT

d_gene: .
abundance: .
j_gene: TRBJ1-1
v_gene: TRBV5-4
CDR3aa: CASSPTGINTEAFF
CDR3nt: TGTGCCAGCAGCCCGACAGGAATAAACACTGAAGCTTTCTTT

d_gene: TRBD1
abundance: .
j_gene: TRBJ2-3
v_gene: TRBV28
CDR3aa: CASSLFPVKGATDTQYF
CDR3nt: TGTGCCAGCAGTTTATTCCCGGTTAAGGGGGCCACAGATACGCAGTATTTT

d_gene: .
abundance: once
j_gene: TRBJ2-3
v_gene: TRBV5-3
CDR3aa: CARSLLTPLVGLTDTQYF
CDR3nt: TGTGCCAGATCCCTACTCACCCCTCTAGTAGGTCTCACAGATACGCAGTATTTT

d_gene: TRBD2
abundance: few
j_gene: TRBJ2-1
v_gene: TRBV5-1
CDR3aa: CASNPQRGGSEQFF
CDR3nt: TGCGCCAGCAACCCCCAGCGGGGGGGCTCTGAGCAGTTCTTC

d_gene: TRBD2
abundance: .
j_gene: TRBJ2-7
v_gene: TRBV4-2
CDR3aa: CASSQVTSGGALHEQYF
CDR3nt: TGTGCCAGCAGCCAAGTGACTAGCGGGGGGGCCTTACACGAGCAGTACTTC

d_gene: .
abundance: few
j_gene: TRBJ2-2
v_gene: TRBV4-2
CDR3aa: CASSRRTFSNTGELFF
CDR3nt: TGTGCCAGCAGCCGACGGACATTCTCGAACACCGGGGAGCTGTTTTTT

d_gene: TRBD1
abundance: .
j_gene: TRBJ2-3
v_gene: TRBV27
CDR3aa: CASSRQGSPDTQYF
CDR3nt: TGTGCCAGCAGTCGACAGGGGTCTCCAGATACGCAGTATTTT

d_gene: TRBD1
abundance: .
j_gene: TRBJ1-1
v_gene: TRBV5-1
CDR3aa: CASSLVVGTVTEAFF
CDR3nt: TGCGCCAGCAGCTTGGTCGTGGGGACAGTCACTGAAGCTTTCTTT